One sample yielded the 4 T cell receptor beta chains listed below, sequenced in a study of identifying expanded T cells in peripheral blood. Clones were sequenced by immunoSEQ multiplex PCR, and TCRdb holds only the in-frame ones, with some missing. This table has about 91,000 clones, 85% to 90% appearing once. Sequencing input: blood. These TCRs come from a person aged 18 to 75 in good health.

The chain has TRBV5-1 and TRBJ1-2; 7 bases are a match to TRBD1. The CDR3 totals 15 residues. CDR1 SGHRS and CDR2 YFSETQ come from the germline V gene. V was pared by 3 bases and J by 0 bases, with 5 bases of the junction left unmatched. In nucleotides, the CDR3 is TGCGCCAGCAGCTACAGGGGTGAGGCTAACTATGGCTACACCTTC. Protein: CASSYRGEANYGYTF.

The chain employs TRBV25-1 and TRBJ1-1; weak D call: TRBD1 (6 bases). CDR1 and CDR2 from the germline V gene are MGHDK and SYGVNS. The CDR3 is 12 amino acids. The germline V and J ends were trimmed by 8 bases and 4 bases, with 11 bases remaining between them. In DNA form, the CDR3 reads TGTGCCAGCGCCGGGGGCGGCACTGAAGCTTTCTTT. Protein product: CASAGGGTEAFF.

This clone was seen only once. This chain joins TRBV5-4 and TRBJ2-1; 8 bases align to TRBD1. Germline V lookup: CDR1 SGHNT, CDR2 YYREEE (reference sequence). V trimming: 4 bases; J trimming: 7 bases; junction bases outside the gene matches: 10. CDR3 length: 15 residues. The CDR3 loop is CASSPTGGRKNEQFF. The CDR3 DNA reads TGTGCCAGCAGCCCTACAGGGGGTCGAAAAAATGAGCAGTTCTTC.

The V and J genes are TRBV6-5 and TRBJ1-2, with D possibly being TRBD1 (6 bases). The germline CDR1 and CDR2 sequences are MNHEY and SVGAGI. Trimming left V 6 bases short and J 1 base short, with 12 bases between. This CDR3 region has 14 residues. The CDR3 protein is CASSPDSYNYGYTF. The CDR3 nucleotides read TGTGCCAGCAGCCCGGACAGCTATAACTATGGCTACACCTTC.